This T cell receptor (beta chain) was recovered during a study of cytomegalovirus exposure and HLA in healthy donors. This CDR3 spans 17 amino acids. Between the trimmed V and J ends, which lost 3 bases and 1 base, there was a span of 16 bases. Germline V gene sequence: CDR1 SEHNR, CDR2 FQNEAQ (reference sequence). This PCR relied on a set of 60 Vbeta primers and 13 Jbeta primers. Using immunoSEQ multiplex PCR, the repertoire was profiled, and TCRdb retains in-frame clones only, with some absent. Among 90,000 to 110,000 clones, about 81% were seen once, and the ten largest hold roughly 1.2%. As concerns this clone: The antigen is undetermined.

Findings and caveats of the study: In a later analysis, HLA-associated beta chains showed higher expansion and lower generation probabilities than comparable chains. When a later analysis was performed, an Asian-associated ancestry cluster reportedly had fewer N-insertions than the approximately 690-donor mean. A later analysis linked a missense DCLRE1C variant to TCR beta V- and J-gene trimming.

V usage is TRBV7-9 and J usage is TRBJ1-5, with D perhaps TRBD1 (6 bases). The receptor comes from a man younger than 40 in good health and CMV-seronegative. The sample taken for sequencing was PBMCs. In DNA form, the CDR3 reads TGTGCCAGCAGCTTGGGACATACAATGATGAGCAATCAGCCCCAGCATTTT. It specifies CASSLGHTMMSNQPQHF.